Sequencing of this T cell receptor beta chain was carried out in a study of metastatic and nonmetastatic thyroid tumors. Study as a whole: The comparison covered peripheral blood and tumor or nodule tissue in malignant and benign thyroid patients.

This clone appeared a few times. What it binds is unknown. The V gene lost 1 base and the J gene lost 2 bases, with 5 bases spanning the gap. CDR1 and CDR2 from the germline V gene are MNHEY and SVGEGT. This CDR3 contains 13 residues. Original handling: The distant-metastasis classifier for papillary thyroid cancer was built from CDR3 differences across clinicopathological groups. TCRdb re-clonotyped the PCR reads via MiXCR. The V and J calls were determined by TCRdb, not by the authors. The table has approximately 6,400 clones, over 2.5% seen once. Overall study results and limits: Malignant thyroid tumors reportedly had TCR beta diversity that was significantly higher than in benign nodules, in blood and tumor.

No treatment of any kind had been given to any patient before thyroid surgery. The chain is built from TRBV6-2 or TRBV6-3 and TRBJ1-2; no reliable D call. The sequenced material came from tumor tissue. The TCR sequence derives from a female donor with papillary thyroid cancer or a benign thyroid nodule (not recorded which). Some clones in this sample may be carry-over from other donors' samples. The DNA of the CDR3 is TGTGCCAGCAGTTACTTCTCCAACTATGGCTACACCTTC. Translation: CASSYFSNYGYTF.